This TCR beta chain appears in the sequencing data of a study of CD8+CD57+ T cells in acquired aplastic anemia. Study-wide background: Sorted CD4+ plus CD8+ cells gave DNA averaging around 3 ug.

Looked up from germline, CDR1 is DFQATT and CDR2 is SNEGSKA (reference sequence). The CDR3 has 17 residues. V was pared by 0 bases and J by 1 base, with 13 bases between. For CDR3 and TCR beta VDJ profiling, genomic DNA was the template used. Each CDR3 protein is one row after TCRdb ran MiXCR on the reads. Of approximately 180,000 distinct CDR3 sequences in the sample, less than 60% are singletons; the top ten hold 1.8%. Selection for sequencing was limited to patients who had shown CD8+CD57+ cell expansion by flow cytometry. As a group, the patients uniformly had severe acquired aplastic anemia. Patients had not yet gotten any therapy when their blood was taken for sampling. There are a few counts of this clonotype.

The TCR was taken from a human donor with aplastic anemia. The sequencing sample was made of sorted CD4+, CD8+, or CD8+CD57+ T cells (not recorded which) from PBMCs. The chain links TRBV20-1 to TRBJ1-6; TRBD1 might be the D (5 bases). CDR3 nucleotide sequence: TGCAGTGCTAGAGATACGGGGCGCGCATCCTATAATTCACCCCTCCACTTT. It yields the protein CSARDTGRASYNSPLHF.